This paragraph reports one T cell receptor beta chain. In the study's own analysis: Filtering differed since immunoSEQ provided only junctions, with no quality scores. Some clones are missing from TCRdb's copy, which holds only in-frame ones; the method was immunoSEQ multiplex PCR. Clonal size and the V and J genes are those of that table, whereas D and trimming came from the DNA. Seen here are hundreds of thousands of clones, around 78% observed once, and the top ten hold approximately 12%. The entry originates in a study of shared clonotypes between healthy human individuals. Germline V lookup: CDR1 MNHNS, CDR2 SASEGT. The CDR3 extends over 15 amino acids. Trimming cost V 1 base and J 10 bases; bases outside gene matches: 11.

The clonotype comes from a woman in her 40s in good health. Some clones in this sample may be carry-over from other donors' samples. The rearrangement joins TRBV6-1 to TRBJ1-1; 8 nucleotides match TRBD1. Sequences were obtained from PBMCs. CDR3 in amino acids: CASSEEGQAIPGAFF. The CDR3, as DNA: TGTGCCAGCAGTGAAGAGGGACAGGCGATCCCTGGAGCTTTCTTT.